These 21 T cell receptor beta chains were sequenced from one sample in a study of blood T cells in healthy people across ages. A sample-barcoded 5' primer and a J-beta primer mix were used in a second PCR of roughly 6 to 11 cycles. TCRdb used MiXCR to reprocess the 5' RACE reads, holding one entry per CDR3 protein. The data hold hundreds of thousands of distinct CDR3 sequences, with about half observed a single time. The source material was blood. The receptor set was obtained from an older woman in good health.

This clonotype was observed once. The rearrangement uses TRBV24-1 and TRBJ2-5; the match to TRBD1 covers 7 bases. The trim removed 3 bases at V and 7 bases at J, leaving 10 bases unmatched. This CDR3 is built from 15 residues. The germline CDR1 and CDR2 sequences are KGHDR and SFDVKD. The CDR3 protein is CATSDPGTEDGTQYF. CDR3 DNA: TGTGCCACCAGTGATCCTGGGACAGAGGATGGGACCCAGTACTTC.

The V and J genes are TRBV29-1 and TRBJ2-3; 7 bases fit TRBD1. The ends lost 4 bases at V and 5 bases at J; junction bases unmatched: 6. This CDR3 comprises 13 residues. The germline V gene encodes CDR1 SQVTM and CDR2 ANQGSEA. In DNA, the CDR3 is TGCAGCGTTGCAGGGGGTAAGGGAGATACGCAGTATTTT. Translation: CSVAGGKGDTQYF.

For the CDR3, the DNA is TGTGCCAGCACCCCAGGGCAGGGGGGAACTGAAGCTTTCTTT. Residues: CASTPGQGGTEAFF. The rearrangement joins TRBV27 to TRBJ1-1; 7 bases fit TRBD1. Germline CDR1 and CDR2: MNHEY and SMNVEV (reference sequence). J gave up 5 bases and V 7 bases, and 10 bases lay outside the gene matches. CDR3 size: 14 residues.

V usage is TRBV7-9 and J usage is TRBJ2-1, with TRBD2 identical over 11 bases. Germline V gives CDR1 SEHNR, CDR2 FQNEAQ (reference sequence). The CDR3 covers 17 residues. Trimming took 5 bases from V and 3 from J; bases not matched to a gene: 9. CDR3 DNA: TGTGCCAGCAGCGGGGGATTCCTAGCGGGAGGCTACAATGAGCAGTTCTTC. Amino acids: CASSGGFLAGGYNEQFF.

This clonotype was found many times. This chain connects TRBV20-1 to TRBJ2-7; D remains unclear. Germline CDR1 and CDR2: DFQATT and SNEGSKA (reference sequence). V lost 0 bases to trimming and J lost 3 bases, with 6 bases between them. The CDR3 length is 12 residues. The CDR3 region is CSARDPIYEQYF. As DNA, the CDR3 is TGCAGTGCTAGAGATCCGATCTACGAGCAGTACTTC.

The rearrangement uses TRBV29-1 and TRBJ1-6; 7 positions agree with TRBD1. The CDR3 loop spans 15 amino acids. Germline assignment: CDR1 SQVTM and CDR2 ANQGSEA. The J segment lost 6 bases and the V segment lost 7 bases, leaving 12 bases of the junction unmatched. The CDR3 sequence: CSGVNRGRSNSPLHF. CDR3 DNA sequence: TGCAGCGGGGTGAACAGGGGTAGAAGTAATTCACCCCTCCACTTT. Drawing the rest from reference TRBV29-1 and TRBJ1-6, the complete variable domain is SAVISQKPSRDICQRGTSLTIQCQVDSQVTMMFWYRQQPGQSLTLIATANQGSEATYESGFVIDKFPISRPNLTFSTLTVSNMSPEDSSIYLCSGVNRGRSNSPLHFGNGTRLTVT.

The chain employs TRBV7-2 and TRBJ2-4, with D perhaps matching TRBD2 (6 bases). The last part of the DNA fits TRBJ2-7 better; the J call may be wrong. The CDR3 has 15 amino acids. Germline CDR1 reads SGHTA; CDR2 reads FQGNSA. CDR3: CASSRSGAKHYEQYF. The CDR3 region has the DNA TGTGCCAGCAGTCGCTCGGGAGCAAAGCACTACGAGCAGTACTTC.

This clonotype was seen a handful of times. This sequence joins TRBV7-9 and TRBJ2-7, with 8 positions matching TRBD2. There are 15 residues in the CDR3. Germline CDR1 and CDR2: SEHNR and FQNEAQ (reference sequence). Germline trimming cut 2 bases from V and 0 bases from J; bases unmatched to any gene: 3. The CDR3 DNA follows: TGTGCCAGCAGCTTACCCAGCGGGAGCTCCTACGAGCAGTACTTC. This codes for CASSLPSGSSYEQYF.

This clonotype showed up just a few times. The chain uses TRBV28 and TRBJ2-3; TRBD2 matches at 10 bases. Trimming took 5 bases from V and 5 from J; bases not matched to a gene: 10. The CDR3 loop spans 16 amino acids. From germline, CDR1 is MDHEN and CDR2 SYDVKM. The CDR3 loop is CASSTRLAGEVDTQYF. For the CDR3, the DNA is TGTGCCAGCAGTACCAGGCTAGCGGGAGAGGTAGATACGCAGTATTTT. The variable domain in full, completed from reference TRBV28 and TRBJ2-3, reads DVKVTQSSRYLVKRTGEKVFLECVQDMDHENMFWYRQDPGLGLRLIYFSYDVKMKEKGDIPEGYSVSREKKERFSLILESASTNQTSMYLCASSTRLAGEVDTQYFGPGTRLTVL.

CDR3 protein: CASSERQTFSEQYF. For the CDR3, the DNA is TGTGCCAGCAGTGAACGACAGACTTTCTCCGAGCAGTACTTC. This sequence joins TRBV2 and TRBJ2-4; maybe TRBD1 (5 bases). The assigned J gene may be wrong: the sequence end matches TRBJ2-7 better. The germline gives CDR1 SNHLY, CDR2 FYNNEI. There are 14 residues in the CDR3.

The V call is TRBV5-1, the J call TRBJ2-3; the D gene is possibly TRBD2 (6 bases). The germline V gene encodes CDR1 SGHRS and CDR2 YFSETQ. This CDR3 is 16 amino acids long. V shed 1 base and J shed 4 bases, with 16 bases lying between them. CDR3 sequence reads: CASSLSTSPLADTQYF. The DNA for the CDR3 is TGCGCCAGCAGCTTGTCCACTAGCCCCCTCGCAGATACGCAGTATTTT.

The chain is built from TRBV7-2 and TRBJ2-5, with D perhaps matching TRBD2 (7 bases). Germline CDR1 reads SGHTA; CDR2 reads FQGNSA. The CDR3 extends over 14 amino acids. With 7 bases removed from V and 11 bases from J, the gap between germline ends came to 23 bases. CDR3 nucleotide sequence: TGTGCCAGCATTTGGCGGGAGTGGGACAATGAGCAGTACTTC. Protein product: CASIWREWDNEQYF.

This chain connects TRBV29-1 to TRBJ2-1, with 10 positions matching TRBD1. The CDR3 has 16 amino acids. Looked up from germline, CDR1 is SQVTM and CDR2 is ANQGSEA. Trimming removed 6 bases from V and 4 bases from J; junction bases left unmatched: 12. CDR3 sequence reads: CSVAYPDRGIYNEQFF. CDR3 bases: TGCAGCGTCGCTTACCCGGACAGGGGGATTTACAATGAGCAGTTCTTC.

The chain is built from TRBV12-3 or TRBV12-4 and TRBJ1-6; D unclear. The CDR3 is made up of 14 amino acids. The V end was cut by 4 bases, the J end by 8 bases, with 12 bases between. DNA of the CDR3: TGTGCCAGCAGTTCAAACCATGTGTATTCACCCCTCCACTTT. Protein sequence: CASSSNHVYSPLHF.

A few counts support this clonotype. V and J are TRBV20-1 and TRBJ2-5; TRBD2 is a possible D gene (7 bases). The last part of the DNA fits TRBJ2-7 better; the J call may be wrong. This CDR3 has 13 amino acids. CDR1 is DFQATT, CDR2 SNEGSKA, per germline (reference sequence). The CDR3 spells CSARLGGLIEQYF. Here the CDR3 DNA reads TGCAGTGCTAGACTGGGGGGGCTGATCGAGCAGTACTTC.

This clonotype was detected a few times. This chain joins TRBV4-1 and TRBJ1-1, with no clear D. Germline V gene sequence: CDR1 MGHRA, CDR2 YSYEKL. V lost 1 base and J lost 5, with 8 bases in between. There are 13 residues in the CDR3. CDR3 in amino acids: CASSQGRWTEAFF. The CDR3 DNA sequence: TGCGCCAGCAGCCAAGGTCGCTGGACTGAAGCTTTCTTT.

This clonotype has only a few counts. CDR3 region: CASSYSRTGAPTEQYF. DNA of the CDR3: TGTGCCAGCAGTTACTCGCGGACAGGGGCTCCGACGGAGCAGTACTTC. The J gene is TRBJ2-4, the V gene TRBV6-6; TRBD1 agrees at 9 bases. This CDR3 spans 16 amino acids. J was trimmed by 13 bases and V by 0 bases; bases with no gene match: 13. The germline V gene has CDR1 MNHNY and CDR2 SVGAGI (reference sequence).

V gene TRBV2 combines with J gene TRBJ2-7, with 8 nucleotides matching TRBD1. Germline CDR1 SNHLY, CDR2 FYNNEI. V dropped 5 bases and J dropped 3; count of bases not matched to a gene: 9. The CDR3 extends over 15 amino acids. This chain's CDR3 is CASSSTGGIRYEQYF. CDR3 DNA: TGTGCCAGCAGTTCAACAGGGGGTATCCGCTACGAGCAGTACTTC.

The chain has TRBV6-2 or TRBV6-3 and TRBJ1-5; the D gene is possibly TRBD1 (5 bases). The CDR3 is made up of 15 amino acids. V lost 0 bases, J lost 6 bases, and 12 bases lay in between. Germline V gene sequence: CDR1 MNHEY, CDR2 SVGEGT. The CDR3 DNA is TGTGCCAGCAGTTACTCGGGGCAGGGCACTCAGCCCCAGCATTTT. Residues: CASSYSGQGTQPQHF.

The chain couples TRBV28 to TRBJ2-1; 9 bases are a match to TRBD2. The germline V gene has CDR1 MDHEN and CDR2 SYDVKM. There are 14 residues in the CDR3. The trim removed 7 bases at V and 4 bases at J, leaving 5 bases unmatched. CDR3 protein: CASTRLAGYNEQFF. In DNA, the CDR3 is TGTGCCAGCACCCGTCTAGCGGGGTACAATGAGCAGTTCTTC.

This clonotype came up many times. This chain joins TRBV3-1 and TRBJ2-7; 7 bases fit TRBD2. The CDR3 spans 16 residues. The germline gives CDR1 LGHDT, CDR2 YNNKEL (reference sequence). Trimming removed 2 bases from V and 0 bases from J; junction bases left unmatched: 7. The CDR3, as DNA: TGTGCCAGCAGCCAACCAAACCAGCGGGGCTCCTACGAGCAGTACTTC. Its translation: CASSQPNQRGSYEQYF.